Shown below are 14 T cell receptor beta chains from a single sample sequenced in a study of blood T cell repertoires in COVID-19. Sequencing was performed with immunoSEQ multiplex PCR; in TCRdb, only in-frame clones are kept and a portion is missing. The sample records a few hundred thousand clones, 91% being singletons. Sequencing input: peripheral blood. The receptors here all came from a person under 35 with COVID-19, enrolled during active disease.

This CDR3 reads CASSLDYRGSSYNEQFF. The DNA for the CDR3 is TGTGCCAGCAGCTTGGATTACAGGGGGTCGTCCTACAATGAGCAGTTCTTC. The chain couples TRBV5-6 to TRBJ2-1; TRBD1 aligns across 8 bases. With 0 bases clipped from V and 1 base from J, the junction kept 6 bases outside the gene matches. The CDR3 runs to 17 residues. CDR1 is SGHDT and CDR2 is YYEEEE in the germline V gene.

This chain joins TRBV24-1 and TRBJ2-3; a possible D gene is TRBD1 (6 bases). Germline V gives CDR1 KGHDR, CDR2 SFDVKD. CDR3 length equals 14 residues. Deletions cut 7 bases from V and 2 bases from J, with 12 bases between. DNA for the CDR3: TGTGCCACCAGAGCAGGGGACCTCACAGATACGCAGTATTTT. This encodes CATRAGDLTDTQYF.

This clone was counted only a few times. The chain couples TRBV6-5 to TRBJ1-6; D call uncertain. CDR3 length: 13 amino acids. V was trimmed by 8 bases and J by 10 bases, leaving 15 bases between them. Germline V gives CDR1 MNHEY, CDR2 SVGAGI. The CDR3: CASRREEESPLHF. Here the CDR3 DNA reads TGTGCCAGCCGGAGGGAGGAGGAATCACCCCTCCACTTT.

V and J are TRBV28 and TRBJ1-4; D not certain. CDR1 is MDHEN, CDR2 SYDVKM, per germline. The CDR3 is made up of 14 amino acids. V shed 5 bases and J shed 0 bases, with 7 bases lying between them. In DNA, the CDR3 is TGTGCCAGCAGTCCCGGAGCAACTAATGAAAAACTGTTTTTT. Its protein is CASSPGATNEKLFF.

The chain recombines TRBV29-1 with TRBJ2-5; possible D gene TRBD2, 5 bases. The germline V gene has CDR1 SQVTM and CDR2 ANQGSEA. Trimming pared 3 bases from V and 2 bases from J, leaving 10 bases between. The CDR3 sequence is 13 residues long. CDR3 nucleotides: TGCAGCGTTGAGAGGGTCCAGCAAGAGACCCAGTACTTC. Protein sequence: CSVERVQQETQYF.

The V gene is TRBV28, the J gene TRBJ1-5, with D hard to call. The V and J ends lost 4 bases and 7 bases respectively, with 5 bases between them. Per the germline V gene, CDR1 is MDHEN and CDR2 is SYDVKM. The length of the CDR3 is 11 residues. CDR3 bases: TGTGCCAGCAGTTCTCAGCAGCCCCAGCATTTT. It yields the protein CASSSQQPQHF.

This chain connects TRBV5-4 to TRBJ1-1; D unresolved. The germline gives CDR1 SGHNT, CDR2 YYREEE (reference sequence). Trimming cost V 0 bases and J 3 bases, with 3 bases left between them. The CDR3 loop spans 12 amino acids. CDR3 in amino acids: CASSLDYTEAFF. CDR3 DNA sequence: TGTGCCAGCAGCTTGGACTACACTGAAGCTTTCTTT.

This clone was seen only a few times. This rearrangement joins TRBV10-1 to TRBJ2-2; D possibly corresponds to TRBD1 (6 bases). Germline lookup yields CDR1 WNHNN and CDR2 SYGVQD (reference sequence). The CDR3 length is 14 residues. V was pared by 6 bases and J by 2 bases, with 10 bases between. CDR3 DNA sequence: TGCGCCAGCAGGAAGGACAGAAACACCGGGGAGCTGTTTTTT. It codes for CASRKDRNTGELFF.

The chain is built from TRBV5-1 and TRBJ2-2, with D perhaps matching TRBD1 (5 bases). Trimming took off 4 bases at V and 1 base at J, with 11 bases between the two ends. CDR1 is SGHRS and CDR2 is YFSETQ in the germline V gene. This CDR3 has 15 amino acids. CDR3 DNA: TGCGCCAGCAGCAGGGGTGAGAAGAACACCGGGGAGCTGTTTTTT. Its protein is CASSRGEKNTGELFF.

This chain uses TRBV19 with TRBJ2-7; 9 bases agree with TRBD1. Germline CDR1 is LNHDA and CDR2 is SQIVND (reference sequence). The CDR3 has 15 amino acids. Trimming cost V 1 base and J 2 bases; bases outside gene matches: 3. As DNA, the CDR3 is TGTGCCAGTAGTATAGGACAGGGGGTCGCCTACGAGCAGTACTTC. This sequence encodes CASSIGQGVAYEQYF.

The chain employs TRBV6-5 and TRBJ1-1; the D gene is possibly TRBD1 (6 bases). This CDR3 has 15 amino acids. Germline assignment: CDR1 MNHEY and CDR2 SVGAGI. Trimming cost V 8 bases and J 2 bases, with 18 bases left between them. CDR3 nucleotides: TGTGCCAGCTTACCTCCGGGACACCGAAACACTGAAGCTTTCTTT. It yields the protein CASLPPGHRNTEAFF.

This chain joins TRBV19 and TRBJ1-4; TRBD1 agrees at 8 bases. J gave up 4 bases and V 5 bases, and 9 bases lay outside the gene matches. The CDR3 extends over 16 amino acids. CDR1 LNHDA and CDR2 SQIVND come from the germline V gene (reference sequence). The CDR3, as DNA: TGTGCCAGTAGTGAAACCTCGACAGGGGATAATGAAAAACTGTTTTTT. Translation: CASSETSTGDNEKLFF.

In its sample, this clone was seen once. This chain connects TRBV6-2 or TRBV6-3 to TRBJ1-2; no firm D call. The CDR3 sequence is 13 residues long. Germline assignment: CDR1 MNHEY and CDR2 SVGEGT. Deletions cut 7 bases from V and 4 bases from J, with 13 bases between. CDR3 residues: CASTPSEGYGYTF. CDR3 in DNA: TGTGCCAGCACCCCCTCGGAGGGCTATGGCTACACCTTC.

This sequence joins TRBV6-1 and TRBJ2-5, with 11 bases aligning to TRBD2. V dropped 2 bases and J dropped 5; count of bases not matched to a gene: 4. The CDR3 has 15 residues. Germline CDR1 is MNHNS and CDR2 is SASEGT. The CDR3 DNA follows: TGTGCCAGCAGTGAACGGGTAGCGGGAGGGGAGACCCAGTACTTC. This sequence encodes CASSERVAGGETQYF.